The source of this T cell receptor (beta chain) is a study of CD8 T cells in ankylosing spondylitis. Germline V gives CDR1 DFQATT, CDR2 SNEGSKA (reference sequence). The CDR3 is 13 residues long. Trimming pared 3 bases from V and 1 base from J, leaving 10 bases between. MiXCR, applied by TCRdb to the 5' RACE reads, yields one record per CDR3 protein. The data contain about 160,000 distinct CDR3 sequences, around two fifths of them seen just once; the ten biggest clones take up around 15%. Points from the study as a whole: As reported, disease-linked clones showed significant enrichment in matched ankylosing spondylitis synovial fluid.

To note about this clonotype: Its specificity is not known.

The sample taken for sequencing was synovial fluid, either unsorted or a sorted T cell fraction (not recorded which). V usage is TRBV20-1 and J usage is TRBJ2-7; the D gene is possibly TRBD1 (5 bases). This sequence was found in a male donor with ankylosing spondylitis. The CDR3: CSASGAQSYEQYF. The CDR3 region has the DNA TGCAGTGCTAGTGGGGCCCAATCCTACGAGCAGTACTTC.